These 17 T cell receptor beta chains originate from one sample sequenced in a study of shared clonotypes between healthy human individuals. This table comes from immunoSEQ multiplex PCR, and its TCRdb copy is limited to in-frame clones, with some not included. The sample includes around 1.1 million clones, approximately 80% of them seen just once. Sequences were obtained from memory CD4+ T cells from PBMCs. Subset of the sample: CD45RA-negative fraction. These receptors came from a man aged 18 to 29 in good health. Some clones in this sample may be carry-over from other donors' samples.

V usage is TRBV14 and J usage is TRBJ2-7; no clear D. V dropped 4 bases and J dropped 3 bases, with 16 bases sitting between them. In germline, CDR1 is SGHDN, CDR2 FVKESK. The CDR3 spans 15 residues. CDR3: CASSPPYGLGYEQYF. The CDR3 DNA reads TGTGCCAGCAGCCCCCCATACGGCCTGGGCTACGAGCAGTACTTC.

There are many counts of this clone. The rearrangement links TRBV25-1 to TRBJ2-5; TRBD1 agrees at 7 bases. This CDR3 region has 15 residues. CDR1 is MGHDK and CDR2 is SYGVNS in the germline V gene. Trimming cost V 3 bases and J 4 bases; bases outside gene matches: 8. CDR3 residues: CASSDLGQWVETQYF. For the CDR3, the DNA is TGTGCCAGCAGTGATCTGGGACAGTGGGTAGAGACCCAGTACTTC.

A few counts support this clone. The genes are TRBV7-2 and TRBJ2-4; 8 positions agree with TRBD2. Germline CDR1 SGHTA, CDR2 FQGNSA. The V gene end was trimmed by 2 bases and the J gene end by 6 bases; junction bases not matched to a gene: 0. The CDR3 runs 13 residues. The CDR3 sequence: CASSLSGRNIQYF. The CDR3 bases are TGTGCCAGCAGCTTAAGCGGGAGAAACATTCAGTACTTC.

The genes are TRBV14 and TRBJ1-4; D is possibly TRBD1 (6 bases). Germline V gene sequence: CDR1 SGHDN, CDR2 FVKESK. The CDR3 runs to 16 residues. Between the trimmed V and J ends, which lost 0 bases and 8 bases, there was a span of 16 bases. The CDR3 sequence: CASSQDRGSVMEKLFF. In DNA form, the CDR3 reads TGTGCCAGCAGCCAAGATAGGGGGTCGGTAATGGAAAAACTGTTTTTT.

A few counts support this clone. The chain links TRBV15 to TRBJ1-1, with D unresolved. The CDR3 has 17 amino acids. Per the germline V gene, CDR1 is LNHNV and CDR2 is YYDKDF (reference sequence). The V and J ends lost 4 bases and 0 bases respectively, with 18 bases between them. The DNA of the CDR3 is TGTGCCACCAGCAAATCGGGTTGGGAAGATATGAACACTGAAGCTTTCTTT. Translation: CATSKSGWEDMNTEAFF.

This clone was observed many times. The identical CDR3 is also encoded by other nucleotide sequences in the sample. The CDR3 sequence: CASSFLLNEQFF. DNA for the CDR3: TGTGCCAGCAGCTTCCTTCTCAATGAGCAGTTCTTC. This rearrangement joins TRBV7-2 to TRBJ2-1; no clear D. Germline assignment: CDR1 SGHTA and CDR2 FQGNSA. The V gene lost 3 bases and the J gene lost 6 bases, with 6 bases spanning the gap. The CDR3 is 12 amino acids.

CDR3 protein: CATSRDNRNEQFF. The CDR3 DNA reads as TGTGCCACCAGCAGAGATAACAGAAATGAGCAGTTCTTC. The V and J genes are TRBV15 and TRBJ2-1; D ambiguous. Trimming cost V 0 bases and J 7 bases, with 7 bases left between them. The germline CDR1 and CDR2 sequences are LNHNV and YYDKDF (reference sequence). This CDR3 has 13 amino acids.

V is TRBV7-2 and J is TRBJ2-1, with 11 positions matching TRBD2. Germline V gives CDR1 SGHTA, CDR2 FQGNSA. The CDR3 loop spans 17 amino acids. J was trimmed by 3 bases and V by 5 bases; bases with no gene match: 9. The CDR3 region has the DNA TGTGCCAGCAGCCTTACTAGCGGGGGTACCTACTACAATGAGCAGTTCTTC. Translation gives CASSLTSGGTYYNEQFF.

The chain joins TRBV6-6 to TRBJ1-4; D is perhaps TRBD1 (6 bases). Germline V gene sequence: CDR1 MNHNY, CDR2 SVGAGI (reference sequence). This CDR3 has 13 residues. The V gene lost 10 bases and the J gene lost 8 bases, with 17 bases spanning the gap. The DNA for the CDR3 is TGTGCCACCCAAGGGACAATGACCGAAAAACTGTTTTTT. Translated, it gives CATQGTMTEKLFF.

The chain recombines TRBV7-3 with TRBJ1-6, with TRBD1 as a possible D gene (5 bases). The V and J ends lost 5 bases and 7 bases respectively, with 15 bases between them. The germline V gene encodes CDR1 SGHTA and CDR2 FQGTGA. The CDR3 runs to 15 residues. CDR3 DNA: TGTGCCAGCAGCGCGACCGGGACGCCCAATTCACCCCTCCACTTT. Translating gives CASSATGTPNSPLHF.

The chain couples TRBV11-3 to TRBJ2-3; no reliable D call. Trimming pared 5 bases from V and 5 bases from J, leaving 11 bases between. Germline values: CDR1 SGHNT, CDR2 YENEEA. The CDR3 extends over 13 amino acids. CDR3 region: CASSTRTEDTQYF. The CDR3 DNA reads TGTGCCAGCAGCACCCGGACGGAAGATACGCAGTATTTT.

This clone was observed a few times. The gene calls are TRBV6-1 and TRBJ1-5; tentative D call: TRBD1 (5 bases). Trimming shortened V by 10 bases and J by 4 bases, and 14 bases separated the two germline ends. The germline CDR1 and CDR2 sequences are MNHNS and SASEGT. The CDR3 loop spans 13 amino acids. The CDR3 DNA follows: TGTGCCACCGCCCGGGACGGTAATCAGCCCCAGCATTTT. Protein sequence: CATARDGNQPQHF.

The J gene is TRBJ2-4, the V gene TRBV28; D is unresolved. This CDR3 has 13 amino acids. CDR1 and CDR2 from the germline V gene are MDHEN and SYDVKM. V lost 6 bases to trimming and J lost 7 bases, with 13 bases between them. CDR3 coding DNA: TGTGCCAGCAGCCCTGGCGGTCACAACATTCAGTACTTC. This codes for CASSPGGHNIQYF.

The gene calls are TRBV7-6 and TRBJ2-5; 10 nucleotides agree with TRBD2. The CDR3 is 15 residues long. Germline V gene lookup returns CDR1 SGHVS and CDR2 FNYEAQ. Trimming at V came to 5 bases and at J to 0 bases, leaving 3 bases not matched to a gene. The DNA of the CDR3 is TGTGCCAGCAGCGTTAGCGGGAGGAACCAAGAGACCCAGTACTTC. This sequence encodes CASSVSGRNQETQYF.

V and J are TRBV28 and TRBJ1-4; no clear D gene. V dropped 3 bases and J dropped 13 bases, with 12 bases sitting between them. The CDR3 contains 12 residues. Germline CDR1 is MDHEN and CDR2 is SYDVKM. The CDR3 DNA sequence: TGTGCCAGCAGTTTGAGGCAAGCGGGACTGTTTTTT. It codes for CASSLRQAGLFF.

This clone is a singleton in its sample. V gene TRBV29-1 combines with J gene TRBJ2-1; TRBD2 matches at 14 bases. The CDR3 totals 16 residues. The V segment lost 2 bases and the J segment 7 bases; nucleotides outside the gene matches: 7. Germline loops: CDR1 SQVTM, CDR2 ANQGSEA. The DNA of the CDR3 is TGCAGCGTTGAATGGAGACTAGCGGGAGGGAAAAATGAGCAGTTCTTC. It translates to CSVEWRLAGGKNEQFF.

This sequence joins TRBV6-4 and TRBJ2-1; a weak D match, TRBD1 (7 bases). CDR1 is MRHNA, CDR2 SNTAGT, per germline. V was trimmed by 4 bases and J by 10 bases, leaving 14 bases between them. CDR3 length: 13 amino acids. The CDR3 loop reads CASSVDREDEQFF. The DNA for the CDR3 is TGTGCCAGCAGTGTCGACAGGGAGGACGAGCAGTTCTTC.